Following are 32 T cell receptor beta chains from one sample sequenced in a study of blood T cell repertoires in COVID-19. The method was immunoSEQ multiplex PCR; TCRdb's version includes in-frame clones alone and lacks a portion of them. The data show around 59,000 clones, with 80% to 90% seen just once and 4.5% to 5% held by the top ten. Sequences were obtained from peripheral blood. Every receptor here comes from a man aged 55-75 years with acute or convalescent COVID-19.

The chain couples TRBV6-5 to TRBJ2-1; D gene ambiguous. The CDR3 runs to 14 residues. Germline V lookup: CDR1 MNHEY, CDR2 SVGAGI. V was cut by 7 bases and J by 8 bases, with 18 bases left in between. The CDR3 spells CASKALGVGYEQFF. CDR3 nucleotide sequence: TGTGCCAGCAAGGCCCTCGGAGTAGGCTATGAGCAGTTCTTC.

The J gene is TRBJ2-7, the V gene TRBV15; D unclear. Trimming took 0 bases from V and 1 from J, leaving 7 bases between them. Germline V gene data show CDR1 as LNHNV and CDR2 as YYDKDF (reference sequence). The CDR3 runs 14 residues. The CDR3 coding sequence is TGTGCCACCAGCAGAGAAACACAGTCCTACGAGCAGTACTTC. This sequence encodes CATSRETQSYEQYF.

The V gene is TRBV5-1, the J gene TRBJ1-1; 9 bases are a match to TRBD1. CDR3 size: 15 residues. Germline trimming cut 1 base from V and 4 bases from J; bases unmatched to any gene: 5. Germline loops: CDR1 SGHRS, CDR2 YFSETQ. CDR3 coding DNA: TGCGCCAGCAGCTTGTTACAGGGGGCGGGCACTGAAGCTTTCTTT. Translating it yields CASSLLQGAGTEAFF. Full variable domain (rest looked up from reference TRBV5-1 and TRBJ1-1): KAGVTQTPRYLIKTRGQQVTLSCSPISGHRSVSWYQQTPGQGLQFLFEYFSETQRNKGNFPGRFSGRQFSNSRSEMNVSTLELGDSALYLCASSLLQGAGTEAFFGQGTRLTVV.

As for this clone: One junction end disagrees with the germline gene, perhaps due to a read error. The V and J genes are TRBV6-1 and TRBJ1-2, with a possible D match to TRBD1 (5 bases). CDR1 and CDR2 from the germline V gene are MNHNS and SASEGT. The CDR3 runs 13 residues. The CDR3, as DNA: TGTGCCAGCGGTGAACAGGCCGCCTATGGCTACACCTTC. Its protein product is CASGEQAAYGYTF.

The CDR3: CASSPLQGWNQPQHF. CDR3 sequence (DNA): TGTGCCAGCAGTCCGCTACAGGGATGGAATCAGCCCCAGCATTTT. The V gene is TRBV28, the J gene TRBJ1-5; D might be TRBD1 (6 bases). The V end was cut by 5 bases, the J end by 4 bases, with 15 bases between. Germline CDR1 is MDHEN and CDR2 is SYDVKM. CDR3 size: 15 residues. The entire variable domain, with the rest obtained from reference TRBV28 and TRBJ1-5, is as follows: DVKVTQSSRYLVKRTGEKVFLECVQDMDHENMFWYRQDPGLGLRLIYFSYDVKMKEKGDIPEGYSVSREKKERFSLILESASTNQTSMYLCASSPLQGWNQPQHFGDGTRLSIL.

For the CDR3, the DNA is TGTGCCAGCAGCTTAGAGGCAGGGGGGCTTGGCTACACCTTC. This sequence encodes CASSLEAGGLGYTF. V is TRBV7-9 and J is TRBJ1-2, with 7 bases identical to TRBD1. J lost 7 bases, V lost 1 base, and 6 bases had no gene match. The CDR3 sequence is 14 residues long. Germline values: CDR1 SEHNR, CDR2 FQNEAQ (reference sequence).

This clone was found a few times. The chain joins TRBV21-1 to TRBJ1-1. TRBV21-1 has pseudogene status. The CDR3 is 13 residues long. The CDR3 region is CASSTRLPVEAFF. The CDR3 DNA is TGTGCCAGCAGCACCAGACTGCCAGTTGAAGCTTTCTTT.

CDR3 sequence reads: CASRGAMNTEAFF. The CDR3 DNA reads as TGTGCCTCCCGGGGGGCTATGAACACTGAAGCTTTCTTT. The V call is TRBV30, the J call TRBJ1-1, with TRBD1 as a possible D gene (6 bases). The CDR3 contains 13 residues. Trimming removed 7 bases at V and 0 bases at J, with 12 bases between. The germline CDR1 and CDR2 sequences are GTSNPN and SVGIG (reference sequence).

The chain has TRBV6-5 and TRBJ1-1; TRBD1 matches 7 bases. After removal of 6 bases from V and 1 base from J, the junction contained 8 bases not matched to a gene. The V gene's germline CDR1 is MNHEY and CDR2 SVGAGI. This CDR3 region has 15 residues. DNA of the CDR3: TGTGCCAGCAGCCGATCACAGGGGCCGAACACTGAAGCTTTCTTT. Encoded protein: CASSRSQGPNTEAFF.

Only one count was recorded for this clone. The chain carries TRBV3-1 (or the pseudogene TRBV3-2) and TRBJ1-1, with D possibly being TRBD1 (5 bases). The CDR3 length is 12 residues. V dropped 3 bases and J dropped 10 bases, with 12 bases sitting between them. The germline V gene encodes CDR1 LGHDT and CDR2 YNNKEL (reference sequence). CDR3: CASSHLGGRAFF. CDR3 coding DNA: TGTGCCAGCAGCCATCTCGGGGGGAGAGCTTTCTTT.

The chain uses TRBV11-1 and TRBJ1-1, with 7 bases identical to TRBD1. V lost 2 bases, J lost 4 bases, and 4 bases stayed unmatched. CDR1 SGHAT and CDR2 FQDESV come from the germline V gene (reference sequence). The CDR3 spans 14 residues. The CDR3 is CASSLRAGGTEAFF. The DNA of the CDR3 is TGTGCCAGCAGCTTACGTGCAGGGGGCACTGAAGCTTTCTTT.

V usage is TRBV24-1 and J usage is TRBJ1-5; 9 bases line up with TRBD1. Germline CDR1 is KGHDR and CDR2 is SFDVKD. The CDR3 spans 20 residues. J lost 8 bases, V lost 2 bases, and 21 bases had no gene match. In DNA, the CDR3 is TGTGCCACCAGTGATTCAGGCCCGACAGGGGGAATGGGCGCCAAGGAGCCCCAGCATTTT. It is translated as CATSDSGPTGGMGAKEPQHF.

This CDR3 reads CASSPDRGLMDTGELFF. The CDR3 DNA reads as TGTGCCAGCAGCCCCGACAGGGGTTTAATGGACACCGGGGAGCTGTTTTTT. V is TRBV9 and J is TRBJ2-2; 8 bases match TRBD1. CDR1 is SGDLS and CDR2 is YYNGEE in the germline V gene. This CDR3 spans 17 amino acids. V lost 4 bases, J lost 3 bases, and 11 bases stayed unmatched. The variable domain in full, with the rest retrieved from reference TRBV9 and TRBJ2-2, is DSGVTQTPKHLITATGQRVTLRCSPRSGDLSVYWYQQSLDQGLQFLIQYYNGEERAKGNILERFSAQQFPDLHSELNLSSLELGDSALYFCASSPDRGLMDTGELFFGEGSRLTVL.

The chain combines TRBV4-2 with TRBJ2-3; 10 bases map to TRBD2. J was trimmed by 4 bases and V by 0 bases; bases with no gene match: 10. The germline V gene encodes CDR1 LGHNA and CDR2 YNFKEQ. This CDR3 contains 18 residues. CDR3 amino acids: CASSQDLASGSRPDTQYF. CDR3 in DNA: TGTGCCAGCAGCCAAGATCTTGCTAGCGGGAGTCGGCCAGATACGCAGTATTTT.

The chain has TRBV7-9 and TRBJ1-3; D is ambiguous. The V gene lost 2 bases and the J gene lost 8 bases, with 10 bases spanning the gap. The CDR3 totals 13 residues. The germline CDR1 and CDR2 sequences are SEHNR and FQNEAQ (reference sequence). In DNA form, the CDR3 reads TGTGCCAGCAGCTTAAACACTCGGGACACCATATATTTT. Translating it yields CASSLNTRDTIYF.

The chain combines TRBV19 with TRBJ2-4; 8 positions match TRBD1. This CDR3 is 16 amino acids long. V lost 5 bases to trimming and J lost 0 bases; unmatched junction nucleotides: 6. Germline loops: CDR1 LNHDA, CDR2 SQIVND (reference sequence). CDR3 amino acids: CASSEDREIAKNIQYF. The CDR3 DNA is TGTGCCAGTAGTGAGGACAGGGAAATAGCCAAAAACATTCAGTACTTC.

The DNA for the CDR3 is TGTGCCAGCCACCAACTAGGAGGGTATGGCAATGAGCAGTTCTTC. The encoded protein is CASHQLGGYGNEQFF. The V and J genes are TRBV28 and TRBJ2-1; possibly TRBD2 for D (6 bases). This CDR3 spans 15 amino acids. The germline V and J ends were trimmed by 8 bases and 6 bases, with 20 bases remaining between them. The germline V gene encodes CDR1 MDHEN and CDR2 SYDVKM.

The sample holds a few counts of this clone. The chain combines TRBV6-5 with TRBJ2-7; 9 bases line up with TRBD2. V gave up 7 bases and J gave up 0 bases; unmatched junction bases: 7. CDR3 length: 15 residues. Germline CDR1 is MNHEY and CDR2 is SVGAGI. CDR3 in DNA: TGTGCCAGCACCCCTGCGGGAGGGTCCTCCTACGAGCAGTACTTC. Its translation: CASTPAGGSSYEQYF.

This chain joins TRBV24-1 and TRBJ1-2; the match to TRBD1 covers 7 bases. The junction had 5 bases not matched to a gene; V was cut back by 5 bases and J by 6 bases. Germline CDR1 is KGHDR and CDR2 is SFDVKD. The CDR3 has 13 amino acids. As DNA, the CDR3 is TGTGCCACCAGTGCACGACAGGGCCATGGCTACACCTTC. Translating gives CATSARQGHGYTF.

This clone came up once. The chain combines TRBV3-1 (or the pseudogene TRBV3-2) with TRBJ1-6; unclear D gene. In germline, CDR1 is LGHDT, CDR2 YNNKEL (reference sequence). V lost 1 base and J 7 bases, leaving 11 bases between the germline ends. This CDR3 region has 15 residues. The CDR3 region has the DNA TGTGCCAGCAGCCAAGGGCCGGGGTCCAATTCACCCCTCCACTTT. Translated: CASSQGPGSNSPLHF.

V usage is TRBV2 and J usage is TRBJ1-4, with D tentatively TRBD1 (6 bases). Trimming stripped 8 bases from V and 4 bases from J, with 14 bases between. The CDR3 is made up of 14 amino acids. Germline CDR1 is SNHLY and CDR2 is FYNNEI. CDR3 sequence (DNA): TGTGCCAGCGGCCAGGGGAGCCTTAATGAAAAACTGTTTTTT. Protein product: CASGQGSLNEKLFF.

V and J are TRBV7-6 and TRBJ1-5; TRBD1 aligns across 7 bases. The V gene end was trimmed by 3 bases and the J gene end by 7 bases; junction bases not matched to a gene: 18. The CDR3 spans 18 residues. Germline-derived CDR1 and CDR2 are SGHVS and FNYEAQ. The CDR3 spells CASSFSAGDSPSGQPQHF. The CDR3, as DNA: TGTGCCAGCAGCTTTTCCGCCGGGGACAGTCCATCAGGGCAGCCCCAGCATTTT.

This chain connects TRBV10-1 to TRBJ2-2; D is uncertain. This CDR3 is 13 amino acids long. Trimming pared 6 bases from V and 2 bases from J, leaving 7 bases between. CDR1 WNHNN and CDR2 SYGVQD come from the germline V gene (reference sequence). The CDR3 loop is CASRLSNTGELFF. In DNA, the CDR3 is TGCGCCAGCAGGCTATCAAACACCGGGGAGCTGTTTTTT.

CDR3 bases: TGCGCCAGCAGCTTGGAGGGCGGGAGAGGGGCAGATACGCAGTATTTT. Its protein product is CASSLEGGRGADTQYF. The chain has TRBV5-1 and TRBJ2-3, with 7 nucleotides matching TRBD2. V shed 0 bases and J 4 bases; nucleotides not matched to a gene: 8. The germline CDR1 and CDR2 sequences are SGHRS and YFSETQ. The CDR3 is 16 residues long.

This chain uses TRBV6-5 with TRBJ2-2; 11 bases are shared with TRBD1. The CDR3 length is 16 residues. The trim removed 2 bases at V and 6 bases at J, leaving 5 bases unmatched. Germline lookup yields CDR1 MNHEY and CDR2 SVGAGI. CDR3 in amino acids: CASSYPGQGVSGELFF. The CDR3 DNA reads TGTGCCAGCAGTTACCCGGGACAGGGGGTCTCCGGGGAGCTGTTTTTT.

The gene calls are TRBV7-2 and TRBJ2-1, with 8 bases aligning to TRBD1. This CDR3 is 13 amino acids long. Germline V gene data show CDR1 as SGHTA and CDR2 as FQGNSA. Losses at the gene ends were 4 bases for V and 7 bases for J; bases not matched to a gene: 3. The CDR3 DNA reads TGTGCCAGCAGCTACGGGACAGGTAATGAGCAGTTCTTC. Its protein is CASSYGTGNEQFF.

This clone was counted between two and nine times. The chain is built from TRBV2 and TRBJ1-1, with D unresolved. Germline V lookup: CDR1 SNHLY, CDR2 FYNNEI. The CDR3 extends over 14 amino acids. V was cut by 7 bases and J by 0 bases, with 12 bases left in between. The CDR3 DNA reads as TGTGCCAGCACCTCGGACGGGGTGAACACTGAAGCTTTCTTT. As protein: CASTSDGVNTEAFF.

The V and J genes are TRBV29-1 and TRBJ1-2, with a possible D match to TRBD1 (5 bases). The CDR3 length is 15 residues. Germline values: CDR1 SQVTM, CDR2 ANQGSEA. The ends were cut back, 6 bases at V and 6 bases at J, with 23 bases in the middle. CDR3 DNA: TGCAGCGTACACGACCGGGACCCCGGGGGTAATGGCTACACCTTC. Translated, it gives CSVHDRDPGGNGYTF. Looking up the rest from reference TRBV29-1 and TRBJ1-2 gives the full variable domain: SAVISQKPSRDICQRGTSLTIQCQVDSQVTMMFWYRQQPGQSLTLIATANQGSEATYESGFVIDKFPISRPNLTFSTLTVSNMSPEDSSIYLCSVHDRDPGGNGYTFGSGTRLTVV.

The CDR3, as DNA: TGTGCCAGCAGTTACGGGGGCTCGGGGCAGCCCCAGCATTTT. Amino acid sequence: CASSYGGSGQPQHF. The rearrangement uses TRBV6-5 and TRBJ1-5, with D tentatively TRBD1 (6 bases). The CDR3 covers 14 residues. Germline V gives CDR1 MNHEY, CDR2 SVGAGI. Trimming cost V 2 bases and J 7 bases, with 12 bases left between them.

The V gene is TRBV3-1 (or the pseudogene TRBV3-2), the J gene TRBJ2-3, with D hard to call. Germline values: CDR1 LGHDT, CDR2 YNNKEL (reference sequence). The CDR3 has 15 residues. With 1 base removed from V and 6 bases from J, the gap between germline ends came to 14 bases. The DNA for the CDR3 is TGTGCCAGCAGCCAAGTTAGCCCTAGTTCCGATACGCAGTATTTT. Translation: CASSQVSPSSDTQYF.

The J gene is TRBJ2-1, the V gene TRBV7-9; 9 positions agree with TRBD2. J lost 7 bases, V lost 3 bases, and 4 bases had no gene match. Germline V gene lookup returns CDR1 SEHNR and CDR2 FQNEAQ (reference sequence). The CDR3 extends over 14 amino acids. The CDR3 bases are TGTGCCAGCAGCTTTAGCGGGAGTGCGAATGAGCAGTTCTTC. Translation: CASSFSGSANEQFF.

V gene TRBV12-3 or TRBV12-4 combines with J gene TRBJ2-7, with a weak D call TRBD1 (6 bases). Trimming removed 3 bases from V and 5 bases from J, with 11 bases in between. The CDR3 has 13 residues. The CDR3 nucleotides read TGTGCCAGCAGTTTGAACAGGGCAAACGAGCAGTACTTC. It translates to CASSLNRANEQYF.